The 3 T cell receptor beta chains in this list originate from one sample, sequenced in a study of regulatory T cells in long-lasting Graves disease. The time point here: newly diagnosed GD, antithyroid drugs for less than 3 months. PBMC RNA was the source of the TCR library. HTBI primers from iRepertoire and Arm-PCR of CDR3 regions yielded the TCR beta libraries. TCRdb passed the multiplex PCR reads through MiXCR, listing each CDR3 protein once. The profile shows about 240,000 distinct CDR3 sequences, 20% of them singletons. This specimen consisted of peripheral blood mononuclear cells (PBMCs), obtained at new diagnosis, from a patient treated with antithyroid drugs. Receptors were obtained from a female donor with Graves disease.

The sample holds many counts of this clonotype. The chain joins TRBV11-2 to TRBJ2-2, with unresolved D. The germline CDR1 and CDR2 sequences are SGHAT and FQNNGV. The germline V and J ends were trimmed by 6 bases and 9 bases, with 11 bases remaining between them. The CDR3 spans 12 residues. The CDR3 spells CASRSDSRELFF. In DNA, the CDR3 is TGTGCCAGCAGATCCGATAGCCGGGAGCTGTTTTTT.

This clonotype was counted many times. The gene calls are TRBV29-1 and TRBJ2-1; possible D gene TRBD2, 6 bases. V lost 1 base and J 2 bases, leaving 15 bases between the germline ends. Germline assignment: CDR1 SQVTM and CDR2 ANQGSEA. This CDR3 has 16 amino acids. The CDR3 protein is CSVEGAVRGTYNEQFF. In DNA, the CDR3 is TGCAGCGTTGAAGGGGCTGTTCGGGGGACCTACAATGAGCAGTTCTTC.

This clonotype appeared many times. This chain links TRBV7-3 with TRBJ2-2; D is perhaps TRBD1 or TRBD2 (5 bases each). The V gene's germline CDR1 is SGHTA and CDR2 FQGTGA. V shed 5 bases and J shed 13 bases, with 14 bases lying between them. This CDR3 has 12 amino acids. CDR3 nucleotide sequence: TGTGCCAGCAGCCTAGATGGGGGTATGCTGTTTTTT. Protein: CASSLDGGMLFF.